Below are 18 T cell receptor beta chains sequenced from a single sample in a study of cytomegalovirus exposure and HLA in healthy donors. The PCR ran on 60 Vbeta and 13 Jbeta primers. Clones were read by immunoSEQ multiplex PCR, and TCRdb kept only the in-frame ones, dropping some. The data show a few hundred thousand clones, almost 80% seen once. Sequenced input: PBMCs. These receptors all come from a young man in good health and CMV-seronegative.

About this clone: An end of the junction differs from the germline gene, which may be a read error. V and J are TRBV19 and TRBJ1-3; 9 bases line up with TRBD1. Germline CDR1 LNHDA, CDR2 SQIVND (reference sequence). This CDR3 region has 15 residues. In DNA, the CDR3 is TGTGCCAGTAGCATAGGGACAGGGATTGGAAACACCATATATTTT. This encodes CASSIGTGIGNTIYF.

This clone was seen a few times. V gene TRBV14 combines with J gene TRBJ1-2; D possibly corresponds to TRBD1 (6 bases). Trimming shortened V by 4 bases and J by 3 bases, and 15 bases separated the two germline ends. The CDR3 is 15 residues long. Germline loops: CDR1 SGHDN, CDR2 FVKESK. The CDR3: CASSLQTGQYYGYTF. The CDR3 region has the DNA TGTGCCAGCAGCCTCCAAACAGGACAGTACTATGGCTACACCTTC. Filled out from reference TRBV14 and TRBJ1-2, the complete variable domain reads EAGVTQFPSHSVIEKGQTVTLRCDPISGHDNLYWYRRVMGKEIKFLLHFVKESKQDESGMPNNRFLAERTGGTYSTLKVQPAELEDSGVYFCASSLQTGQYYGYTFGSGTRLTVV.

V is TRBV6-5 and J is TRBJ2-4; TRBD2 agrees at 8 bases. Germline lookup yields CDR1 MNHEY and CDR2 SVGAGI. V lost 6 bases to trimming and J lost 6 bases; unmatched junction nucleotides: 4. The CDR3 runs 13 residues. The CDR3 is CASRAGETNIQYF. The CDR3 nucleotides read TGTGCCAGCAGAGCGGGAGAGACAAACATTCAGTACTTC.

The chain joins TRBV4-3 to TRBJ2-4; tentative D call: TRBD2 (6 bases). V lost 1 base to trimming and J lost 0 bases, with 10 bases between them. The CDR3 consists of 16 residues. Germline loops: CDR1 LGHNA, CDR2 YSLEER. CDR3 DNA: TGCGCCAGCAGCCAAGGAGATAGCGGAGCCAAAAACATTCAGTACTTC. Its protein is CASSQGDSGAKNIQYF.

The rearrangement uses TRBV5-1 and TRBJ2-2; TRBD2 is a possible D gene (7 bases). The CDR3 loop spans 15 amino acids. Deletions cut 4 bases from V and 2 bases from J, with 12 bases between. The germline gives CDR1 SGHRS, CDR2 YFSETQ. CDR3 region: CASSRGGGNTGELFF. The CDR3 nucleotides are TGCGCCAGCAGCCGAGGGGGGGGCAACACCGGGGAGCTGTTTTTT.

The rearrangement joins TRBV5-1 to TRBJ1-2; maybe TRBD1 (6 bases). CDR3 size: 14 residues. V lost 4 bases and J lost 2, with 12 bases in between. Germline CDR1 SGHRS, CDR2 YFSETQ. CDR3 coding DNA: TGCGCCAGCAGCGAAGGACAGCTAAACTATGGCTACACCTTC. It encodes CASSEGQLNYGYTF.

The chain links TRBV15 to TRBJ2-5, with D uncertain. The germline V gene has CDR1 LNHNV and CDR2 YYDKDF (reference sequence). Trimming stripped 2 bases from V and 3 bases from J, with 7 bases between. This CDR3 region has 13 residues. This CDR3 is CATSRSREETQYF. The CDR3 nucleotides are TGTGCCACCAGCAGATCAAGAGAAGAGACCCAGTACTTC.

This chain links TRBV5-6 with TRBJ2-7; no definite D call. This CDR3 region has 13 residues. Trimming pared 1 base from V and 6 bases from J, leaving 11 bases between. From germline, CDR1 is SGHDT and CDR2 YYEEEE. CDR3 sequence (DNA): TGTGCCAGCAGCTTGAGCGCGCAGCGCGAGCAGTACTTC. Protein: CASSLSAQREQYF.

V and J are TRBV6-9 and TRBJ2-5; 8 bases are shared with TRBD2. Germline lookup yields CDR1 MNHGY and CDR2 SVAAGI. J was trimmed by 0 bases and V by 7 bases; bases with no gene match: 4. The CDR3 runs 14 residues. The DNA for the CDR3 is TGTGCCAGCATACCGGGGGGGAACCAAGAGACCCAGTACTTC. Its translation: CASIPGGNQETQYF.

This chain connects TRBV7-8 to TRBJ2-3; 15 bases map to TRBD2. Trimming cost V 1 base and J 1 base; bases outside gene matches: 0. The CDR3 consists of 17 residues. Germline V lookup: CDR1 SGHVS, CDR2 FQNEAQ. The CDR3 bases are TGTGCCAGCAGCTTAGGGACTAGCGGGAGGGGCACAGATACGCAGTATTTT. Its translation is CASSLGTSGRGTDTQYF. Full variable domain (missing parts from reference TRBV7-8 and TRBJ2-3): GAGVSQSPRYKVAKRGQDVALRCDPISGHVSLFWYQQALGQGPEFLTYFQNEAQLDKSGLPSDRFFAERPEGSVSTLKIQRTQQEDSAVYLCASSLGTSGRGTDTQYFGPGTRLTVL.

This chain uses TRBV7-9 with TRBJ2-5, with TRBD2 matching 8 bases. The V segment lost 3 bases and the J segment 3 bases; nucleotides outside the gene matches: 6. The CDR3 totals 15 residues. CDR1 and CDR2 (germline): SEHNR, FQNEAQ (reference sequence). The CDR3 spells CASSLATAGEETQYF. CDR3 sequence (DNA): TGTGCCAGCAGCTTGGCGACAGCGGGAGAAGAGACCCAGTACTTC.

The chain combines TRBV5-6 with TRBJ2-7; 7 positions match TRBD1. V shed 2 bases, J shed 0 bases, and the junction held 5 bases outside the gene matches. CDR1 and CDR2 from the germline V gene are SGHDT and YYEEEE. The CDR3 spans 15 residues. The CDR3 loop is CASSFRGTASYEQYF. CDR3 in DNA: TGTGCCAGCAGCTTTAGAGGGACAGCCTCCTACGAGCAGTACTTC.

This rearrangement joins TRBV27 to TRBJ1-1, with D tentatively TRBD1 (5 bases). Trimming shortened V by 8 bases and J by 7 bases, and 17 bases separated the two germline ends. Germline CDR1 reads MNHEY; CDR2 reads SMNVEV (reference sequence). CDR3 length equals 13 residues. The CDR3, as DNA: TGTGCCAGCGGACACCGGGCCACCAATGAAGCTTTCTTT. As protein: CASGHRATNEAFF.

The V and J genes are TRBV12-5 and TRBJ1-1; 9 bases align to TRBD1. The CDR3 is 16 amino acids. Germline values: CDR1 LGHNT, CDR2 FRNRAP. Trimming removed 0 bases from V and 5 bases from J; junction bases left unmatched: 7. Written as DNA, the CDR3 is TGTGCTAGTGGTTTGGTAACGGGACAGGGACCTACTGAAGCTTTCTTT. Its translation is CASGLVTGQGPTEAFF.

Of note for this clone: Its ends do not fully match the called genes, so a read error is possible. V is TRBV7-9 and J is TRBJ1-1, with 8 bases identical to TRBD1. The CDR3 spans 18 residues. Germline-derived CDR1 and CDR2 are SEHNR and FQNEAQ (reference sequence). The CDR3 nucleotides are TGTTCCAGCAGCTCCATCCTTTCGGCGACAGGGGAGAACACTGAAGCTTTCTTT. Translating it yields CSSSSILSATGENTEAFF.

J is TRBJ2-3 and V is TRBV6-6, with TRBD1 identical over 8 bases. V was clipped by 6 bases and J by 2 bases; unmatched bases: 1. The CDR3 consists of 13 residues. Germline lookup yields CDR1 MNHNY and CDR2 SVGAGI (reference sequence). The CDR3 nucleotides read TGTGCCAGCAGGGGACAGGTCACAGATACGCAGTATTTT. This gives the protein CASRGQVTDTQYF.

This chain's CDR3 is CASSSTSLLAGELFF. The CDR3 DNA sequence: TGTGCCAGCAGCTCGACTAGCCTCCTCGCCGGGGAGCTGTTTTTT. J is TRBJ1-3 and V is TRBV5-6; TRBD2 aligns across 7 bases. The end of the DNA aligns better with TRBJ2-2, so the J call may be wrong. The CDR3 runs 15 residues. CDR1 SGHDT and CDR2 YYEEEE come from the germline V gene.

The chain recombines TRBV6-5 with TRBJ1-2, with unresolved D. From germline, CDR1 is MNHEY and CDR2 SVGAGI. Trimming removed 6 bases from V and 4 bases from J, with 6 bases in between. The CDR3 loop spans 11 amino acids. CDR3 loop: CASRYFYGYTF. The CDR3 bases are TGTGCCAGCAGATATTTCTATGGCTACACCTTC.